The 22 T cell receptor beta chains listed next were all sequenced from one sample in a study of shared clonotypes between healthy human individuals. Repertoires were generated with immunoSEQ multiplex PCR, while TCRdb's copy carries only in-frame clones and drops some. The table includes about 490,000 clones, 60% to 85% detected once. Sample: PBMCs. All receptors come from a middle-aged woman in good health. Some clones in this sample may be carry-over from other donors' samples.

A remark on this clone: Other DNA sequences of this sample code for an identical CDR3. This sequence joins TRBV9 and TRBJ2-1; 14 bases fit TRBD2. This CDR3 has 16 amino acids. Trimming at V came to 0 bases and at J to 6 bases, leaving 2 bases not matched to a gene. Per germline, CDR1 SGDLS and CDR2 YYNGEE. This chain's CDR3 is CASSVGGLAGVNEQFF. The DNA for the CDR3 is TGTGCCAGCAGCGTAGGGGGACTAGCGGGAGTCAATGAGCAGTTCTTC.

The chain joins TRBV5-1 to TRBJ1-4; D is ambiguous. Germline CDR1 is SGHRS and CDR2 is YFSETQ. CDR3 length: 17 amino acids. The V gene lost 0 bases and the J gene lost 0 bases, with 12 bases spanning the gap. The CDR3 loop reads CASSLASGLATNEKLFF. The CDR3 nucleotides read TGCGCCAGCAGCTTGGCTTCTGGTCTTGCAACTAATGAAAAACTGTTTTTT. Using reference TRBV5-1 and TRBJ1-4 for the parts outside the CDR3, the full variable domain is KAGVTQTPRYLIKTRGQQVTLSCSPISGHRSVSWYQQTPGQGLQFLFEYFSETQRNKGNFPGRFSGRQFSNSRSEMNVSTLELGDSALYLCASSLASGLATNEKLFFGSGTQLSVL.

The chain is built from TRBV28 and TRBJ2-7; the D call may be TRBD1 or TRBD2 (5 bases each). The V and J ends lost 6 bases and 6 bases respectively, with 15 bases between them. The germline V gene has CDR1 MDHEN and CDR2 SYDVKM. CDR3 length: 13 amino acids. The CDR3 spells CASSQVEGREQYF. CDR3 in DNA: TGTGCCAGCAGCCAAGTCGAGGGGCGCGAGCAGTACTTC.

On this clone itself: This CDR3 is also generated by other DNA sequences in the sample. The V gene is TRBV5-1, the J gene TRBJ2-3; D not certain. V lost 0 bases, J lost 0 bases, and 8 bases lay in between. This CDR3 has 15 residues. Germline-derived CDR1 and CDR2 are SGHRS and YFSETQ. Here the CDR3 reads CASSLDSPSTDTQYF. DNA for the CDR3: TGCGCCAGCAGCTTGGACAGTCCCAGCACAGATACGCAGTATTTT. Combining the CDR3 with reference TRBV5-1 and TRBJ2-3 gives the whole variable domain KAGVTQTPRYLIKTRGQQVTLSCSPISGHRSVSWYQQTPGQGLQFLFEYFSETQRNKGNFPGRFSGRQFSNSRSEMNVSTLELGDSALYLCASSLDSPSTDTQYFGPGTRLTVL.

Concerning this clone: This may come from a read error, since a much larger clone is one base off. Different DNA sequences within this sample yield the same CDR3. The genes are TRBV6-1 and TRBJ2-4; no reliable D call. CDR3 length: 16 residues. Germline lookup yields CDR1 MNHNS and CDR2 SASEGT. The V gene lost 0 bases and the J gene lost 5 bases, with 14 bases spanning the gap. CDR3 sequence reads: CASSEAGEGWENIQYF. The CDR3 DNA sequence: TGTGCCAGCAGTGAAGCAGGAGAAGGGTGGGAAAACATTCAGTACTTC.

This clone was found a few times. The chain couples TRBV11-2 to TRBJ1-2; TRBD1 agrees at 7 bases. CDR3 length: 16 residues. Germline V gene sequence: CDR1 SGHAT, CDR2 FQNNGV. V lost 4 bases, J lost 4 bases, and 12 bases stayed unmatched. In nucleotides, the CDR3 is TGTGCCAGCAGCTCCCTCCGAACGGACAGGCCCTATGGCTACACCTTC. This encodes CASSSLRTDRPYGYTF. Full variable domain (rest looked up from reference TRBV11-2 and TRBJ1-2): EAGVAQSPRYKIIEKRQSVAFWCNPISGHATLYWYQQILGQGPKLLIQFQNNGVVDDSQLPKDRFSAERLKGVDSTLKIQPAKLEDSAVYLCASSSLRTDRPYGYTFGSGTRLTVV.

The chain carries TRBV5-1 and TRBJ1-2; D is possibly TRBD1 (6 bases). CDR3 length: 13 residues. V was trimmed by 0 bases and J by 7 bases, leaving 10 bases between them. Germline-derived CDR1 and CDR2 are SGHRS and YFSETQ. CDR3 in amino acids: CASSLDRASGYTF. The CDR3, as DNA: TGCGCCAGCAGCTTGGACAGGGCAAGTGGCTACACCTTC.

The rearrangement links TRBV9 to TRBJ2-1, with a weak D call TRBD2 (7 bases). Germline V CDR1 and CDR2: SGDLS, YYNGEE. The CDR3 totals 15 residues. V shed 3 bases and J shed 4 bases, with 14 bases lying between them. The CDR3 nucleotides are TGTGCCAGCAGCGGGCCGGGGGGCGGATACAATGAGCAGTTCTTC. Translating it yields CASSGPGGGYNEQFF.

The V call is TRBV5-1, the J call TRBJ1-4, with D unclear. This CDR3 spans 16 amino acids. Between the trimmed V and J ends, which lost 0 bases and 7 bases, there was a span of 16 bases. Looked up from germline, CDR1 is SGHRS and CDR2 is YFSETQ. In nucleotides, the CDR3 is TGCGCCAGCAGCTTGGACGGGCCCACATTGGGTGAAAAACTGTTTTTT. Translated: CASSLDGPTLGEKLFF.

This clone was recorded a few times. The chain carries TRBV10-3 and TRBJ2-7; 8 bases match TRBD1. CDR1 ENHRY and CDR2 SYGVKD come from the germline V gene. The CDR3 is 15 residues long. V shed 7 bases and J 6 bases; nucleotides not matched to a gene: 14. This CDR3 is CAINGPADRAGEQYF. The CDR3 DNA follows: TGTGCCATCAACGGCCCGGCGGACAGGGCCGGCGAGCAGTACTTC.

This chain connects TRBV11-2 to TRBJ2-7, with TRBD2 matching 7 bases. After removal of 0 bases from V and 3 bases from J, the junction contained 8 bases not matched to a gene. This CDR3 is built from 16 residues. Germline V gene sequence: CDR1 SGHAT, CDR2 FQNNGV. DNA for the CDR3: TGTGCCAGCAGCTTAGATCGGGGGAGGGGCGGCTACGAGCAGTACTTC. Its translation: CASSLDRGRGGYEQYF.

The CDR3 nucleotides read TGTGCCAGCAGCGGACTAGCTAACACCGGGGAGCTGTTTTTT. Protein product: CASSGLANTGELFF. The chain recombines TRBV2 with TRBJ2-2; 8 bases fit TRBD2. Germline V lookup: CDR1 SNHLY, CDR2 FYNNEI. CDR3 length: 14 residues. V trimming: 6 bases; J trimming: 2 bases; junction bases outside the gene matches: 2.

The chain uses TRBV28 and TRBJ2-1, with TRBD1 matching 9 bases. The CDR3 runs to 13 residues. Trimming at V came to 8 bases and at J to 7 bases, leaving 6 bases not matched to a gene. In germline, CDR1 is MDHEN, CDR2 SYDVKM. CDR3 nucleotides: TGTGCCAGCCGGGACAGGGCGTGGAATGAGCAGTTCTTC. This encodes CASRDRAWNEQFF.

The chain uses TRBV5-1 and TRBJ2-7, with 11 bases aligning to TRBD2. After removal of 0 bases from V and 4 bases from J, the junction contained 6 bases not matched to a gene. CDR3 size: 16 residues. Germline V gives CDR1 SGHRS, CDR2 YFSETQ. The CDR3 DNA reads as TGCGCCAGCAGCTTGGCCGGGGTAGCGGGAGGGTACGAGCAGTACTTC. Translation gives CASSLAGVAGGYEQYF.

The gene calls are TRBV19 and TRBJ1-2; D remains unclear. The V and J ends lost 7 bases and 0 bases respectively, with 3 bases between them. CDR1 is LNHDA and CDR2 is SQIVND in the germline V gene (reference sequence). The CDR3 sequence is 11 residues long. CDR3 DNA: TGTGCCAGTAAGGCTAACTATGGCTACACCTTC. Protein sequence: CASKANYGYTF. Full variable domain (missing parts from reference TRBV19 and TRBJ1-2): DGGITQSPKYLFRKEGQNVTLSCEQNLNHDAMYWYRQDPGQGLRLIYYSQIVNDFQKGDIAEGYSVSREKKESFPLTVTSAQKNPTAFYLCASKANYGYTFGSGTRLTVV.

The V call is TRBV2, the J call TRBJ2-1; 10 bases agree with TRBD1. CDR1 is SNHLY, CDR2 FYNNEI, per germline. The CDR3 totals 14 residues. J gave up 6 bases and V 7 bases, and 6 bases lay outside the gene matches. As DNA, the CDR3 is TGTGCCAGCACTGGGGGGACAGGGGTCAATGAGCAGTTCTTC. Translated, it gives CASTGGTGVNEQFF. The variable domain in full, completed from reference TRBV2 and TRBJ2-1, reads EPEVTQTPSHQVTQMGQEVILRCVPISNHLYFYWYRQILGQKVEFLVSFYNNEISEKSEIFDDQFSVERPDGSNFTLKIRSTKLEDSAMYFCASTGGTGVNEQFFGPGTRLTVL.

The CDR3: CASSLTGAGANVLTF. The CDR3, as DNA: TGTGCCAGCAGCTTGACAGGGGCTGGGGCCAACGTCCTGACTTTC. The rearrangement links TRBV13 to TRBJ2-6, with 8 bases fitting TRBD1. Germline V gene lookup returns CDR1 PRHDT and CDR2 FYEKMQ (reference sequence). CDR3 length equals 15 residues. V trimming: 3 bases; J trimming: 2 bases; junction bases outside the gene matches: 0.

As for this clone: This likely stems from a read error, as it lies one base from a far larger clone. This rearrangement joins TRBV9 to TRBJ2-5; D may be TRBD1 or TRBD2 (5 bases each). This CDR3 spans 14 amino acids. The germline CDR1 and CDR2 sequences are SGDLS and YYNGEE. CDR3 sequence: CASSSSGRGEAQYF. The CDR3 region has the DNA TGTGCCAGCAGCTCCTCGGGGCGCGGAGAGGCCCAGTACTTC. Variable domain in full (rest from reference TRBV9 and TRBJ2-5): DSGVTQTPKHLITATGQRVTLRCSPRSGDLSVYWYQQSLDQGLQFLIQYYNGEERAKGNILERFSAQQFPDLHSELNLSSLELGDSALYFCASSSSGRGEAQYFGPGTRLLVL.

This clone was counted only a few times. The chain employs TRBV5-1 and TRBJ1-2, with D unresolved. V lost 0 bases to trimming and J lost 1 base, with 4 bases between them. CDR3 size: 13 residues. The V gene's germline CDR1 is SGHRS and CDR2 YFSETQ. The CDR3 nucleotides read TGCGCCAGCAGCTTGGACATTAACTATGGCTACACCTTC. Translating it yields CASSLDINYGYTF.

This rearrangement joins TRBV5-6 to TRBJ2-7, with TRBD1 matching 7 bases. The V gene's germline CDR1 is SGHDT and CDR2 YYEEEE. Unmatched junction bases numbered 4, after V lost 0 bases and J lost 1 base. CDR3 length: 15 amino acids. Here the CDR3 DNA reads TGTGCCAGCAGCTTGGGTGGGACAGCATCCTACGAGCAGTACTTC. Translating gives CASSLGGTASYEQYF.

With regard to this clone: A much larger clonotype is one base distant, so this may be a read error. CDR3: CVSSSQSGGTETQYF. Written as DNA, the CDR3 is TGTGTCAGCAGCTCGCAGTCAGGGGGCACGGAGACCCAGTACTTC. The chain carries TRBV5-4 and TRBJ2-5, with 8 positions matching TRBD1. This CDR3 is 15 amino acids long. Germline CDR1 SGHNT, CDR2 YYREEE (reference sequence).

As for this clone: The CDR3 does not close with the conserved phenylalanine or tryptophan, likely indicating a read error. The DNA is omitted, as the CDR3 cannot be located on it reliably, and the CDR3 follows TCRdb's listing. The CDR3 loop is CASSLEGSPPGI. The chain is built from TRBV5-8 and TRBJ1-1. The CDR3 numbers 12 amino acids, ends counted. Germline V CDR1 and CDR2: SGHTS, YDEGEE.